This T cell receptor (beta chain) was recorded in a study of radiation and T cells in renal cell carcinoma. Across the study: Nephrectomy followed 15 Gy stereotactic body radiation by 4 weeks.

This CDR3 spans 14 amino acids. J gave up 7 bases and V 4 bases, and 6 bases lay outside the gene matches. The V gene's germline CDR1 is SGHDT and CDR2 YYEEEE. Only in-frame clones appear in the TCRdb table, and some are missing; sequencing was by immunoSEQ multiplex PCR. The top ten hold 3.5% to 5% of the sample, which has 150,000 or so clones, around 90% seen once. Time point here: baseline pretreatment blood. Stated treatment: 15 Gy SBRT to primary tumor, nephrectomy 4 weeks later. Sequenced here: blood, sampled from a patient whose treatment included radiotherapy and nephrectomy. The chain recombines TRBV5-6 with TRBJ1-2, with 11 bases matching TRBD1. This receptor was obtained from an older woman with renal cell carcinoma. CDR3 sequence: CASSRGQGAAGYTF. The CDR3 DNA follows: TGTGCCAGCAGCCGAGGACAGGGGGCGGCTGGCTACACCTTC.